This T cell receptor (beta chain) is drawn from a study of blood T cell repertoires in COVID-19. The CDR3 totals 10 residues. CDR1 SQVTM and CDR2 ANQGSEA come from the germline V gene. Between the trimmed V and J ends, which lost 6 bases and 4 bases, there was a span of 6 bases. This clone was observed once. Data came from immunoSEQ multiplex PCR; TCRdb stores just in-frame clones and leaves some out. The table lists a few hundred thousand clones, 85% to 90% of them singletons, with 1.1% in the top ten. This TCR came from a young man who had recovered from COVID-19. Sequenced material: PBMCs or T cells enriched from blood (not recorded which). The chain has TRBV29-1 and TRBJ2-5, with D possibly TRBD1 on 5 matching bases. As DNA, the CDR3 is TGCAGCGTCGACAGAGAGACCCAGTACTTC. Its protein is CSVDRETQYF.